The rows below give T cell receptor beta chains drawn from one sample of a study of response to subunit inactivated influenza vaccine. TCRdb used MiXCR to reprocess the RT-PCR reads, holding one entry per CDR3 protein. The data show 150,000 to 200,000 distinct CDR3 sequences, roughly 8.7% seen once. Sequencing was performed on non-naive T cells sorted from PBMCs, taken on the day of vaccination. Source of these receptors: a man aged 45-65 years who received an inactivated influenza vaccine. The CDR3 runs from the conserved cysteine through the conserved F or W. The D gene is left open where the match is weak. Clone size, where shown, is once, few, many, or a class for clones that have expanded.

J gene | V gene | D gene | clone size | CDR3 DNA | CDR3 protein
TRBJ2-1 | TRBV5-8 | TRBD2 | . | TGTGCCAGCAGCTTACTAGCGGGAATGAATGAGCAGTTCTTC | CASSLLAGMNEQFF
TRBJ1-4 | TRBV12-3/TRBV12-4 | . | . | TGTGCCAGCAGCCGGGGAGATACAACTAATGAAAAACTGTTTTTT | CASSRGDTTNEKLFF
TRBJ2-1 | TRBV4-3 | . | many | TGCGCCAGCAGCCAGGGTCGAGGACAGTACAATGAGCAGTTCTTC | CASSQGRGQYNEQFF
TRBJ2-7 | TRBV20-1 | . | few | TGCAGTGGCCATTCGATTTCGGATAGCTCCTACGAGCAGTACTTC | CSGHSISDSSYEQYF
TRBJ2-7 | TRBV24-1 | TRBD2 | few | TGTGCCACCAGTGATTCCACTAGCGGGGACTACGAGCAGTACTTC | CATSDSTSGDYEQYF
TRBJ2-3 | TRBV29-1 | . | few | TGCAGCGTTGGGACGGCCACAGATACGCAGTATTTT | CSVGTATDTQYF
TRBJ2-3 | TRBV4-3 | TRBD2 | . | TGCGCCAGCAGCCAAGATGCCAGCGGGAGTGGCACAGATACGCAGTATTTT | CASSQDASGSGTDTQYF
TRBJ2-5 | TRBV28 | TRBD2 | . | TGTGCCAGCAGTTTATGGCGCGGGGGGGCCCCGAGACCCAGTGGCCCCTACTTC | CASSLWRGGAPRPSGPYF
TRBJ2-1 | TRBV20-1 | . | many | TGCAGTGCTAGAGCTGTAATGGGGGGATCCTACAATGAGCAGTTCTTC | CSARAVMGGSYNEQFF
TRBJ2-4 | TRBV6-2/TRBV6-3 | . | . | TGTGCCAGCAGTTACGAAGGAGGGGTAAACATTCAGTACTTC | CASSYEGGVNIQYF
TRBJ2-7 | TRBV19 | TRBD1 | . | TGTGCCAGTAGTATGGGACAGGGAAGAACCTACGAGCAGTACTTC | CASSMGQGRTYEQYF
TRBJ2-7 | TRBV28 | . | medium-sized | TGTGCCAGCACCCACCCAGCCTCCTACGAGCAGTACTTC | CASTHPASYEQYF
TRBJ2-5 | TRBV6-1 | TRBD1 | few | TGTGCCAGCAACCGGGGACAGCACCAAGAGACCCAGTACTTC | CASNRGQHQETQYF
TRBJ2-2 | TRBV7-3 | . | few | TGTGCCAGCAGCCTAAACCCTCGTCCAACCGGGGAGCTGTTTTTT | CASSLNPRPTGELFF
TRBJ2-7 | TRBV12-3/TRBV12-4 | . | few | TGTGCCAGCAGAACCGTGGGGTTTGGGGGTCAGGCCTACGAGCAGTACTTC | CASRTVGFGGQAYEQYF
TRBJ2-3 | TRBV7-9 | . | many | TGTGCCAGCAAACAAGACAGGGTATGGGAGGTGACAGATACGCAGTATTTT | CASKQDRVWEVTDTQYF
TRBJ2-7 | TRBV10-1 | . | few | TGCGCCAGCAGTCCTGACCAGGGCGAGCAGTACTTC | CASSPDQGEQYF
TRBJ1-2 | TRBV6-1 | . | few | TGTGCCAGCAGTGAAGAGTACTATGGCTACACCTTC | CASSEEYYGYTF
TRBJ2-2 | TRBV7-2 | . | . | TGTGCCAGCGCTCAACCTCTGAACACCGGGGAGCTGTTTTTT | CASAQPLNTGELFF
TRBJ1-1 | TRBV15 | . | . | TGTGCCACCAGCGGTCTCCAAGACACTGAAGCTTTCTTT | CATSGLQDTEAFF
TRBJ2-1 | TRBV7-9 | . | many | TGTGCCAGCAGCTTGGACCGAGGGAATGAGCAGTTCTTC | CASSLDRGNEQFF
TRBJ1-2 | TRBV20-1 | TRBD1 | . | TGCAGTGCTAGATCCTCCGGGGACAGATTCTATGGCTACACCTTC | CSARSSGDRFYGYTF
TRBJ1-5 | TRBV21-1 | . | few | TGTGCCAGCAGCAAAAGTGTAGGGACGAAGAATCAGCCCCAGCATTTT | CASSKSVGTKNQPQHF
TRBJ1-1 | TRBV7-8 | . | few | TGTGCCAGCAGCTTCCGGACGTCCATGAACACTGAAGCTTTCTTT | CASSFRTSMNTEAFF
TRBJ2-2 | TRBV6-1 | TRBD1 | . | TGTGCCAGCAGCAGACAGGGGGTGAACACCGGGGAGCTGTTTTTT | CASSRQGVNTGELFF
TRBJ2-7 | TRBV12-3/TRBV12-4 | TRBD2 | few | TGTGCCAGCAGCACAAGCGGGAGGGCCGGCGAGCAGTACTTC | CASSTSGRAGEQYF
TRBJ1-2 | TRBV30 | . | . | TGTGCCGGCCAGTCCCGAGCTAACTATGGCTACACCTTC | CAGQSRANYGYTF
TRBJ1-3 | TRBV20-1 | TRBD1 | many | TGCAGTGCTAGAGAAGGGGGCGTTGGAAACACCATATATTTT | CSAREGGVGNTIYF
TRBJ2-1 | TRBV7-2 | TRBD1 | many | TGTGCCAGCAGCTTAAGGGCAGGGGGTCGCGATGAGCAGTTCTTC | CASSLRAGGRDEQFF
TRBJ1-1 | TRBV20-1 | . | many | TGCAGTGCTAGAGTGGGGACGGGGATCAATTACCTTAACACTGAAGCTTTCTTT | CSARVGTGINYLNTEAFF
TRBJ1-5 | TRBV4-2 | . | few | TGTGCCAGCAGCCAAGAGGCTCAGAGCAATCAGCCCCAGCATTTT | CASSQEAQSNQPQHF
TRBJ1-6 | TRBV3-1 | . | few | TGTGCCAGCAGCCAAAAGGGGAGGAATTCACCCCTCCACTTT | CASSQKGRNSPLHF
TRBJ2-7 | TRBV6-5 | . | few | TGTGCCAGCAGGAGGACAGTCAACGAGCAGTACTTC | CASRRTVNEQYF
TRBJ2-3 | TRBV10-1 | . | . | TGCGCCAGCAGTGAGTCTGGCACAGATACGCAGTATTTT | CASSESGTDTQYF
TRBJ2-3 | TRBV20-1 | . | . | TGCAGTGCTACAAGGACAAGGCGCACAGATACGCAGTATTTT | CSATRTRRTDTQYF
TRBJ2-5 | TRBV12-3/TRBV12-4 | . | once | TGTGCCAGCACCCTGAAGGGCAGCCAAGAGACCCAGTACTTC | CASTLKGSQETQYF
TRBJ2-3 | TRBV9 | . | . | TGTGCCAGCAGCGCCCGGGACGGAGTCACAGATACGCAGTATTTT | CASSARDGVTDTQYF
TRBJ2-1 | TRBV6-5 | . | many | TGTGCCAGCAGTTACATTACAGGGAGCTACAATGAGCAGTTCTTC | CASSYITGSYNEQFF
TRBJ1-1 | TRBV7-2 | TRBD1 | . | TGTGCCAGCAGCTTCGGGGGACAGCCGGCGGAAGCTTTCTTT | CASSFGGQPAEAFF
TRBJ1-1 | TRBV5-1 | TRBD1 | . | TGCGCCAGCACCGTTACCGGGACAGGGGCCTATGAAGCTTTCTTT | CASTVTGTGAYEAFF
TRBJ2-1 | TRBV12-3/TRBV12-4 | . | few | TGTGCCAGCAGTTTGGGGGGGGCCGGCTACAATGAGCAGTTCTTC | CASSLGGAGYNEQFF
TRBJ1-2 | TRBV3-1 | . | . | TGTGCCAGCAGCCAAGGGCGCTATGGCTACACCTTC | CASSQGRYGYTF
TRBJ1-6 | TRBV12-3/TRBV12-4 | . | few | TGTGCCAGCAGTTTAGCCGGGGCCTTCGGCCATTCACCCCTCCACTTT | CASSLAGAFGHSPLHF
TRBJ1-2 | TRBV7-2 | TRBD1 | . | TGTGCCAGCAGCCCTAAACAGGGGTCTAACTATGGCTACACCTTC | CASSPKQGSNYGYTF
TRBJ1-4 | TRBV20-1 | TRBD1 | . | TGCAGTGCTAGAGGGGACAGTGCCAATGAAAAACTGTTTTTT | CSARGDSANEKLFF
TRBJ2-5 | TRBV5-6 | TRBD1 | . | TGTGCCAGCAGCTTGGGCGACAGGGAGCAAGAGACCCAGTACTTC | CASSLGDREQETQYF
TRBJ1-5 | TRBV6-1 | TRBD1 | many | TGTGCCAGCAGGGGACAGGTCAATCAGCCCCAGCATTTT | CASRGQVNQPQHF
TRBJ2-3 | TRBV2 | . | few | TGTGCCAGCAGTGAACGGAGGGAAGATACGCAGTATTTT | CASSERREDTQYF
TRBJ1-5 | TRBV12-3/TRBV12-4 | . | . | TGTCCCAGCAGTTTAGTCAGGGGCCAGCCCCAGCATTTT | CPSSLVRGQPQHF
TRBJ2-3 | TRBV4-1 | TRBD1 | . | TGCGCCAGCAGCCGGATACAGGGGAACACAGATACGCAGTATTTT | CASSRIQGNTDTQYF
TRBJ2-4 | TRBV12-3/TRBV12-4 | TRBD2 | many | TGTGCCAGCAGTTTCTCTAGCGGGGGGGTTTTGGACATTCAGTACTTC | CASSFSSGGVLDIQYF
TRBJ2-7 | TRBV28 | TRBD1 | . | TGTGCCAGCAGTCCCTCTGCAGGGGGCGTATACGAGCAGTACTTC | CASSPSAGGVYEQYF
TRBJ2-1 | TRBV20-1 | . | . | TGCAGTGCTAGGGCAACAGGGATAGGGGCCTGGCGGGAGCAGTTCTTC | CSARATGIGAWREQFF
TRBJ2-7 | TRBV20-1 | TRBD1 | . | TGCAGTGCTAGAAACGCCGCCGGACAGGCGATCTACGAGCAGTACTTC | CSARNAAGQAIYEQYF
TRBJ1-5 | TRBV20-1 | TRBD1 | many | TGCAGTGCTAGAGCAGGGGGATATAGCAATCAGCCCCAGCATTTT | CSARAGGYSNQPQHF
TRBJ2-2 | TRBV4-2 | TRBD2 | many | TGTGCCAGCAGCCAGGGACTAGCGGGAGGGGATGGGGAGCTGTTTTTT | CASSQGLAGGDGELFF
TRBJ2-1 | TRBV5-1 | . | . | TGCGCCAGCAGCTTGGAGTCGGGAACAGGGGAGCAGTTCTTC | CASSLESGTGEQFF
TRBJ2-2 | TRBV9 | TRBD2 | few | TGTGCCAGCAGCCCGAGCGCCAGCGGGGGGCGGACCGGGGAGCTGTTTTTT | CASSPSASGGRTGELFF
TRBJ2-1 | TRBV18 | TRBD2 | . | TGTGCCAGCTCCCCAGGCGGGGGGTTGAGGGATGAGCAGTTCTTC | CASSPGGGLRDEQFF
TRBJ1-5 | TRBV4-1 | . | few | TGCGCCAGCAGCCAAGAAGGGGGGGTGACCAATCAGCCCCAGCATTTT | CASSQEGGVTNQPQHF